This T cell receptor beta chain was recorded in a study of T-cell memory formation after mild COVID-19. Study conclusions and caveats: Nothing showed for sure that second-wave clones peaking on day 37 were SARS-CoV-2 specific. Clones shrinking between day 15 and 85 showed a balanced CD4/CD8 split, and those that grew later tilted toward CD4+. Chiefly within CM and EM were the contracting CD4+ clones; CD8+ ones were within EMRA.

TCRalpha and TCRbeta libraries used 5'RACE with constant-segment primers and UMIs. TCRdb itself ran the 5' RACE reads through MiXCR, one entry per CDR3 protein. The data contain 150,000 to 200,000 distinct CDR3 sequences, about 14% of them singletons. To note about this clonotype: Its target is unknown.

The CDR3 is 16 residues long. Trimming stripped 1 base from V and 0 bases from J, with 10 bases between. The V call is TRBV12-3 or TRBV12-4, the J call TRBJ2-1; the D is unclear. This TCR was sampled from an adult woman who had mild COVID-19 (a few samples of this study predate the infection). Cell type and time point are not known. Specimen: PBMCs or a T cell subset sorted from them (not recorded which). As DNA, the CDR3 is TGTGCCAGCAGTTTAGGGACCCGAAGCTCCTACAATGAGCAGTTCTTC. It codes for CASSLGTRSSYNEQFF.